Here is one T cell receptor beta chain with its context. Its antigen is still unknown. The data were taken from a study of T cell responses to AZD1222 COVID-19 vaccine. The study, taken as a whole, reports: Spike-specific TCR repertoires showed rising breadth and depth after two AZD1222 doses. Only 5 or 6 people who got AZD1222 tested seropositive at baseline. Close to half of all spike-specific TCRs reportedly target regions of the variants that are unmutated.

TCRdb keeps only in-frame clones here, not all; method: immunoSEQ multiplex PCR. Of approximately 110,000 clones in the sample, approximately 89% are singletons; the top ten hold about 6%. V lost 5 bases, J lost 3 bases, and 13 bases lay in between. CDR3 length equals 15 residues. Per the germline V gene, CDR1 is MNHEY and CDR2 is SMNVEV (reference sequence). This specimen was peripheral blood, taken 28 days after the second AZD1222 dose. This sequence originates from an adult who received the AZD1222 COVID-19 vaccine. This sequence joins TRBV27 and TRBJ1-4, with D perhaps matching TRBD1 (6 bases). CDR3 coding DNA: TGTGCCAGCAGTCCCGGGACAACCTCTAATGAAAAACTGTTTTTT. Translated, it gives CASSPGTTSNEKLFF. The variable domain in full, with the rest retrieved from reference TRBV27 and TRBJ1-4, is EAQVTQNPRYLITVTGKKLTVTCSQNMNHEYMSWYRQDPGLGLRQIYYSMNVEVTDKGDVPEGYKVSRKEKRNFPLILESPSPNQTSLYFCASSPGTTSNEKLFFGSGTQLSVL.